This passage covers 20 T cell receptor beta chains from one sample sequenced in a study of cytotoxic CD8 clonotypes in ibrutinib-treated CLL. TCRdb's copy holds only in-frame clones and misses some; the assay was immunoSEQ multiplex PCR. This sample carries about 5,500 clones, around two thirds of them seen once, and the ten largest clones take around two fifths. Sequencing used PBMCs, obtained before ibrutinib treatment. These receptors all come from a human donor with chronic lymphocytic leukemia.

V is TRBV5-4 and J is TRBJ1-2; 10 bases agree with TRBD1. The germline gives CDR1 SGHNT, CDR2 YYREEE (reference sequence). The CDR3 runs 12 residues. V lost 4 bases to trimming and J lost 8 bases; unmatched junction nucleotides: 2. CDR3 sequence: CASSLGQGGYTF. CDR3 DNA: TGTGCCAGCAGCCTGGGACAGGGGGGCTACACCTTC.

A few counts support this clone. The chain is built from TRBV7-9 and TRBJ1-2; 9 bases match TRBD1. Trimming took 4 bases from V and 4 from J; bases not matched to a gene: 10. CDR3 length: 16 residues. Germline V gene lookup returns CDR1 SEHNR and CDR2 FQNEAQ (reference sequence). For the CDR3, the DNA is TGTGCCAGCAGCTACTCCGGGACAGGGAGCGGCTATGGCTACACCTTC. It is translated as CASSYSGTGSGYGYTF.

The chain carries TRBV5-1 and TRBJ2-1; TRBD2 matches 7 bases. CDR3 size: 14 residues. Germline trimming cut 1 base from V and 8 bases from J; bases unmatched to any gene: 6. Germline-derived CDR1 and CDR2 are SGHRS and YFSETQ. This chain's CDR3 is CASSLWEGLDEQFF. Written as DNA, the CDR3 is TGCGCCAGCAGCTTGTGGGAGGGCCTGGATGAGCAGTTCTTC. Variable domain in full (rest from reference TRBV5-1 and TRBJ2-1): KAGVTQTPRYLIKTRGQQVTLSCSPISGHRSVSWYQQTPGQGLQFLFEYFSETQRNKGNFPGRFSGRQFSNSRSEMNVSTLELGDSALYLCASSLWEGLDEQFFGPGTRLTVL.

This sequence joins TRBV5-1 and TRBJ2-5, with 7 bases identical to TRBD2. The CDR3 runs to 14 residues. Germline V gene lookup returns CDR1 SGHRS and CDR2 YFSETQ. The V segment lost 2 bases and the J segment 0 bases; nucleotides outside the gene matches: 1. The CDR3 protein is CASSFSGYQETQYF. In DNA, the CDR3 is TGCGCCAGCAGCTTTAGCGGGTACCAAGAGACCCAGTACTTC.

The CDR3 sequence: CASRASGANVLTF. The CDR3, as DNA: TGCGCCAGCAGGGCCTCTGGGGCCAACGTCCTGACTTTC. The V and J genes are TRBV4-3 and TRBJ2-6; no reliable D call. Germline lookup yields CDR1 LGHNA and CDR2 YSLEER. CDR3 length equals 13 residues. V lost 6 bases and J lost 0, with 3 bases in between.

The gene calls are TRBV23-1 and TRBJ1-2, with TRBD1 matching over 7 bases. TRBV23-1 is assigned to the ORF class and has an uncertain function. J gave up 1 base and V 6 bases, and 2 bases lay outside the gene matches. This CDR3 is built from 13 residues. CDR3 coding DNA: TGCGCCAGCAGGGGGACAGATAACTATGGCTACACCTTC. Residues: CASRGTDNYGYTF.

The rearrangement uses TRBV13 and TRBJ2-1; TRBD2 aligns across 10 bases. V shed 5 bases, J shed 3 bases, and the junction held 7 bases outside the gene matches. Per germline, CDR1 PRHDT and CDR2 FYEKMQ (reference sequence). The CDR3 has 16 amino acids. The CDR3 nucleotides read TGTGCCAGCAGCGGAAGCGGGGGGGCGAGCTACAATGAGCAGTTCTTC. Translating gives CASSGSGGASYNEQFF.

The J gene is TRBJ2-2, the V gene TRBV5-6, with D perhaps matching TRBD1 (6 bases). Germline loops: CDR1 SGHDT, CDR2 YYEEEE. The CDR3 extends over 15 amino acids. Trimming took 1 base from V and 1 from J, leaving 8 bases between them. The CDR3 nucleotides are TGTGCCAGCAGCTTGTGGACAGAGAACACCGGGGAGCTGTTTTTT. This sequence encodes CASSLWTENTGELFF.

This sequence joins TRBV9 and TRBJ1-4; D remains unclear. Germline CDR1 SGDLS, CDR2 YYNGEE. This CDR3 is built from 8 residues. The ends were cut back, 7 bases at V and 12 bases at J, with 4 bases in the middle. CDR3 DNA: TGTGCCAGCGCACAACTGTTTTTT. It specifies CASAQLFF.

This chain links TRBV27 with TRBJ1-1, with D possibly matching TRBD1 (5 bases). The V end lost 5 bases, the J end lost 4 bases, and 17 bases lay between the germline ends. Germline CDR1 is MNHEY and CDR2 is SMNVEV (reference sequence). The CDR3 is 15 residues long. The chain's CDR3 is CASSRSWGGSTEAFF. As DNA, the CDR3 is TGTGCCAGCAGTCGCTCGTGGGGCGGGAGCACTGAAGCTTTCTTT.

This rearrangement joins TRBV13 to TRBJ1-1; D is ambiguous. Trimming stripped 2 bases from V and 1 base from J, with 11 bases between. Per the germline V gene, CDR1 is PRHDT and CDR2 is FYEKMQ (reference sequence). CDR3 length: 15 residues. CDR3 bases: TGTGCCAGCAGCTTAAAGGGAGTGGGGAACACTGAAGCTTTCTTT. Protein sequence: CASSLKGVGNTEAFF.

Only a few counts were recorded for this clone. The CDR3 DNA sequence: TGCGCCAGCAGAGACAGGGGGGACACTGAAGCTTTCTTT. It translates to CASRDRGDTEAFF. V and J are TRBV10-2 and TRBJ1-1; 9 positions match TRBD1. Germline trimming cut 6 bases from V and 3 bases from J; bases unmatched to any gene: 2. There are 13 residues in the CDR3. In germline, CDR1 is WSHSY, CDR2 SAAADI.

The chain combines TRBV7-9 with TRBJ2-3; 9 nucleotides line up with TRBD1. Looked up from germline, CDR1 is SEHNR and CDR2 is FQNEAQ (reference sequence). With V trimmed by 0 bases and J by 2 bases, 9 bases remained unmatched. This CDR3 is built from 18 residues. In DNA form, the CDR3 reads TGTGCCAGCAGCTTAGCCCCCCCCGGGACAGGGTTCACAGATACGCAGTATTTT. Translation: CASSLAPPGTGFTDTQYF.

This clone was recorded a few times. V and J are TRBV13 and TRBJ2-1; the match to TRBD2 covers 13 bases. The CDR3 covers 16 residues. Germline-derived CDR1 and CDR2 are PRHDT and FYEKMQ (reference sequence). The junction had 8 bases not matched to a gene; V was cut back by 5 bases and J by 7 bases. CDR3 sequence: CASSMTSGGFRNEQFF. The CDR3 bases are TGTGCCAGCAGCATGACTAGCGGGGGGTTTAGAAATGAGCAGTTCTTC. Supplemented by reference TRBV13 and TRBJ2-1, the full variable domain reads AAGVIQSPRHLIKEKRETATLKCYPIPRHDTVYWYQQGPGQDPQFLISFYEKMQSDKGSIPDRFSAQQFSDYHSELNMSSLELGDSALYFCASSMTSGGFRNEQFFGPGTRLTVL.

The J gene is TRBJ1-6, the V gene TRBV6-6; TRBD1 aligns across 9 bases. With V trimmed by 5 bases and J by 10 bases, 6 bases remained unmatched. The germline V gene has CDR1 MNHNY and CDR2 SVGAGI (reference sequence). The CDR3 is made up of 14 amino acids. The CDR3 region is CASSQQGAGSPLHF. DNA of the CDR3: TGTGCCAGCAGTCAACAGGGGGCTGGATCACCCCTCCACTTT.

The gene calls are TRBV5-8 and TRBJ1-4; D perhaps matches TRBD1 (6 bases). The CDR3 is made up of 15 amino acids. Germline V gives CDR1 SGHTS, CDR2 YDEGEE. Between the trimmed V and J ends, which lost 0 bases and 8 bases, there was a span of 14 bases. The CDR3 DNA follows: TGTGCCAGCAGCTTGGGGTCAGGGGCCGGAGAAAAACTGTTTTTT. This sequence encodes CASSLGSGAGEKLFF.

The chain carries TRBV29-1 and TRBJ2-3, with 14 bases identical to TRBD2. The germline gives CDR1 SQVTM, CDR2 ANQGSEA. With 4 bases clipped from V and 4 bases from J, the junction kept 4 bases outside the gene matches. CDR3 length: 15 amino acids. This CDR3 reads CSVVTSGGAPDTQYF. The CDR3 coding sequence is TGCAGCGTTGTGACTAGCGGGGGGGCCCCAGATACGCAGTATTTT.

V is TRBV5-5 and J is TRBJ2-2; 7 nucleotides match TRBD1. Germline V CDR1 and CDR2: SGHKS, YYEKEE (reference sequence). The CDR3 is 15 residues long. V trimming: 0 bases; J trimming: 5 bases; junction bases outside the gene matches: 4. The CDR3 DNA is TGTGCCAGCAGCTTGGCCGGGACAGAGACCGGGGAGCTGTTTTTT. Protein: CASSLAGTETGELFF.

J is TRBJ2-3 and V is TRBV7-9; TRBD2 matches 11 bases. This CDR3 region has 15 residues. Germline V gene lookup returns CDR1 SEHNR and CDR2 FQNEAQ (reference sequence). Trimming cost V 3 bases and J 2 bases; bases outside gene matches: 1. CDR3 nucleotides: TGTGCCAGCAGCTTGACTAGCGGGGTCACAGATACGCAGTATTTT. It specifies CASSLTSGVTDTQYF.

The V call is TRBV18, the J call TRBJ2-7; no clear D gene. CDR1 and CDR2 (germline): KGHSH, LQKENI. Trimming left V 5 bases short and J 0 bases short, with 11 bases between. The CDR3 has 14 residues. CDR3 sequence reads: CASSLDLSSYEQYF. The CDR3 DNA reads TGTGCCAGCTCATTGGACCTGAGCTCCTACGAGCAGTACTTC.